These T cell receptor beta chains were read from a single sample in a study of kidney transplant recipient with SARS-CoV-2 infection. TCRdb independently ran MiXCR on the reads; one entry per CDR3 protein. The sample has some 220,000 distinct CDR3 sequences; 29% are singletons. The source was a blood sample, collected at baseline and between days 110 and 120 from a kidney transplant recipient. The receptors here all came from a male patient between 25 and 39 years old who had COVID-19 and was a kidney transplant recipient. Some T cells here may be from the graft donor. The CDR3 runs from the conserved cysteine through the conserved F or W. The order of the fields is V gene, CDR3 length, D gene, J gene, clone size, CDR3 DNA, CDR3 protein. D genes are given only for firm matches. Clone size is shown for a subset of rows, as once, few, many or a class of expanded clone.

V gene: TRBV2; CDR3 length: 15; D gene: TRBD1; J gene: TRBJ1-1; clone size: many; CDR3 DNA: TGTGCCAGCAGCCGACAGGGGCTTGGGGACACTGAAGCTTTCTTT; CDR3 protein: CASSRQGLGDTEAFF
V gene: TRBV30; CDR3 length: 11; D gene: TRBD1; J gene: TRBJ2-2; clone size: many; CDR3 DNA: TGTGCCTTACAGGGGACCGGGGAGCTGTTTTTT; CDR3 protein: CALQGTGELFF
V gene: TRBV2; CDR3 length: 13; D gene: TRBD2; J gene: TRBJ2-1; clone size: many; CDR3 DNA: TGTGCCAGCACGGTGGCGGGAGGGGGTGAGCAGTTCTTC; CDR3 protein: CASTVAGGGEQFF
V gene: TRBV6-5; CDR3 length: 16; D gene: -; J gene: TRBJ2-1; clone size: few; CDR3 DNA: TGTGCCAGCAGTGATGTTGGACAGCACTCCTACAATGAGCAGTTCTTC; CDR3 protein: CASSDVGQHSYNEQFF
V gene: TRBV5-3; CDR3 length: 16; D gene: -; J gene: TRBJ1-2; clone size: -; CDR3 DNA: TGTGCCAGAGGAATAGCAGCGGTGAGAAAGACCTATGGCTACACCTTC; CDR3 protein: CARGIAAVRKTYGYTF
V gene: TRBV29-1; CDR3 length: 13; D gene: -; J gene: TRBJ2-1; clone size: many; CDR3 DNA: TGCAGCGTTGGGGGGAGATCCTACAATGAGCAGTTCTTC; CDR3 protein: CSVGGRSYNEQFF
V gene: TRBV4-1; CDR3 length: 16; D gene: -; J gene: TRBJ1-5; clone size: many; CDR3 DNA: TGCGCCAGCAGCCAGTACCTCGGGACCGGTAATCAGCCCCAGCATTTT; CDR3 protein: CASSQYLGTGNQPQHF
V gene: TRBV11-1; CDR3 length: 17; D gene: -; J gene: TRBJ1-2; clone size: many; CDR3 DNA: TGTGCCAGCAGCTCGGAGCACATTGTGGGCGAGAACTATGGCTACACCTTC; CDR3 protein: CASSSEHIVGENYGYTF
V gene: TRBV7-2; CDR3 length: 14; D gene: TRBD1; J gene: TRBJ1-1; clone size: -; CDR3 DNA: TGTGCCAGCAACTCCGGGACAGCCGAGTGGAGAGCTTTCTTT; CDR3 protein: CASNSGTAEWRAFF
V gene: TRBV19; CDR3 length: 17; D gene: TRBD1; J gene: TRBJ2-6; clone size: -; CDR3 DNA: TGTGCCAGCTCCCGAGGGACAGGGGACCCTGGGGCCAACGTCCTGACTTTC; CDR3 protein: CASSRGTGDPGANVLTF
V gene: TRBV10-2; CDR3 length: 17; D gene: -; J gene: TRBJ1-2; clone size: many; CDR3 DNA: TGCGCCAGCAGTAAGTATGCCACTTCTAGAAAGACCTATGGCTACACCTTC; CDR3 protein: CASSKYATSRKTYGYTF
V gene: TRBV20-1; CDR3 length: 14; D gene: -; J gene: TRBJ1-3; clone size: many; CDR3 DNA: TGCAGTGCTCGGAACGGTAACTCTGGAAACACCATATATTTT; CDR3 protein: CSARNGNSGNTIYF
V gene: TRBV12-3/TRBV12-4; CDR3 length: 14; D gene: -; J gene: TRBJ1-6; clone size: many; CDR3 DNA: TGTGCCAGCAGCTATGAACAGGGTGCCTCACCCCTCCACTTT; CDR3 protein: CASSYEQGASPLHF
V gene: TRBV19; CDR3 length: 15; D gene: TRBD2; J gene: TRBJ2-6; clone size: few; CDR3 DNA: TGTGCCAGTAGTATGGGGGGGACTGGGGCCAACGTCCTGACTTTC; CDR3 protein: CASSMGGTGANVLTF
V gene: TRBV4-3; CDR3 length: 14; D gene: -; J gene: TRBJ2-7; clone size: many; CDR3 DNA: TGCGCCAGCAGCCCACATCCGGGATCCTACGAGCAGTACTTC; CDR3 protein: CASSPHPGSYEQYF
V gene: TRBV7-2; CDR3 length: 17; D gene: -; J gene: TRBJ1-2; clone size: many; CDR3 DNA: TGTGCCAGCAGCGTCTCAAACAGAGACGGAAAGACCTATGGCTACACCTTC; CDR3 protein: CASSVSNRDGKTYGYTF
V gene: TRBV10-3; CDR3 length: 13; D gene: -; J gene: TRBJ2-7; clone size: few; CDR3 DNA: TGTGCCATCAAACAGGCGAGCTCCTACGAGCAGTACTTC; CDR3 protein: CAIKQASSYEQYF
V gene: TRBV20-1; CDR3 length: 13; D gene: TRBD2; J gene: TRBJ2-7; clone size: few; CDR3 DNA: TGCAGTGCGGGGGGGGAGTTACCCTACGAGCAGTACTTC; CDR3 protein: CSAGGELPYEQYF
V gene: TRBV5-1; CDR3 length: 14; D gene: -; J gene: TRBJ1-1; clone size: many; CDR3 DNA: TGCGCCAGCAGCCTAGGGACCCTTGGCACTGAAGCTTTCTTT; CDR3 protein: CASSLGTLGTEAFF
V gene: TRBV14; CDR3 length: 14; D gene: TRBD1; J gene: TRBJ1-2; clone size: many; CDR3 DNA: TGTGCCAGCAGCCAAGATCGGGACAGGCATGGCTACACCTTC; CDR3 protein: CASSQDRDRHGYTF
V gene: TRBV27; CDR3 length: 14; D gene: TRBD1; J gene: TRBJ1-2; clone size: many; CDR3 DNA: TGTGCCAGCAGTTTTGCAGGGGGCCGTGGTGGCTACACCTTC; CDR3 protein: CASSFAGGRGGYTF
V gene: TRBV19; CDR3 length: 16; D gene: TRBD2; J gene: TRBJ2-7; clone size: many; CDR3 DNA: TGTGCCAGTAGCTCCGGGACTAGCTTCTCCTCCTACGAGCAGTACTTC; CDR3 protein: CASSSGTSFSSYEQYF
V gene: TRBV3-1; CDR3 length: 14; D gene: -; J gene: TRBJ1-4; clone size: many; CDR3 DNA: TGTGCCAGCAGCCCGAGGTCAACTAATGAAAAACTGTTTTTT; CDR3 protein: CASSPRSTNEKLFF
V gene: TRBV4-1; CDR3 length: 20; D gene: -; J gene: TRBJ2-5; clone size: few; CDR3 DNA: TGCGCCAGCAGCCAAGGGCCAACAGGGCGACGGCCTGGGATCCAAGAGACCCAGTACTTC; CDR3 protein: CASSQGPTGRRPGIQETQYF
V gene: TRBV11-2; CDR3 length: 16; D gene: -; J gene: TRBJ1-3; clone size: many; CDR3 DNA: TGTGCCAGCAGCTTAGGGGTCACCTCCTCTGGAAACACCATATATTTT; CDR3 protein: CASSLGVTSSGNTIYF
V gene: TRBV20-1; CDR3 length: 17; D gene: TRBD2; J gene: TRBJ2-1; clone size: few; CDR3 DNA: TGCAGTGCTGATGGGACTAGCGGAGCCCCCATTTACAATGAGCAGTTCTTC; CDR3 protein: CSADGTSGAPIYNEQFF
V gene: TRBV19; CDR3 length: 17; D gene: -; J gene: TRBJ1-2; clone size: -; CDR3 DNA: TGTGCCAGTAGTACCATACAGACAAATCGAGAGACCTATGGCTACACCTTC; CDR3 protein: CASSTIQTNRETYGYTF
V gene: TRBV6-5; CDR3 length: 18; D gene: TRBD2; J gene: TRBJ2-7; clone size: many; CDR3 DNA: TGTGCCAGCCAGAGAGAGTTGGGGTCTAGCGGGGGTACCTACGAGCAGTACTTC; CDR3 protein: CASQRELGSSGGTYEQYF
V gene: TRBV4-2; CDR3 length: 18; D gene: TRBD2; J gene: TRBJ2-2; clone size: many; CDR3 DNA: TGTGCCAGCAGCCGGCAAGAGGGACTAGCGGGGGCGGGCGGGGAGCTGTTTTTT; CDR3 protein: CASSRQEGLAGAGGELFF
V gene: TRBV6-1; CDR3 length: 17; D gene: -; J gene: TRBJ1-2; clone size: many; CDR3 DNA: TGTGCCAGCAGTGATGGACGGGAATGTAGAAAGACCTATGGCTACACCTTC; CDR3 protein: CASSDGRECRKTYGYTF
V gene: TRBV11-1; CDR3 length: 17; D gene: -; J gene: TRBJ1-2; clone size: many; CDR3 DNA: TGTGCCAGCAGCCTAGCAAGTAAGGCTGGAAAGACCTATGGCTACACCTTC; CDR3 protein: CASSLASKAGKTYGYTF
V gene: TRBV27; CDR3 length: 13; D gene: -; J gene: TRBJ2-6; clone size: many; CDR3 DNA: TGTGCCAGCAGTACCTCTGGGGCCAACGTCCTGACTTTC; CDR3 protein: CASSTSGANVLTF
V gene: TRBV5-1; CDR3 length: 16; D gene: -; J gene: TRBJ1-2; clone size: many; CDR3 DNA: TGCGCCAGCCGCGAGAGATCGGTTCGAAAGACCTATGGCTACACCTTC; CDR3 protein: CASRERSVRKTYGYTF
V gene: TRBV11-2; CDR3 length: 19; D gene: -; J gene: TRBJ2-6; clone size: -; CDR3 DNA: TGTGCCAGCAGCGAGTTGCGTTTGGGTATCCGCTCTGGGGCCAACGTCCTGACTTTC; CDR3 protein: CASSELRLGIRSGANVLTF
V gene: TRBV7-3; CDR3 length: 17; D gene: -; J gene: TRBJ1-2; clone size: -; CDR3 DNA: TGTGCCAGCAGCGGCCAACAAGACGCTCGAAAGACCTATGGCTACACCTTC; CDR3 protein: CASSGQQDARKTYGYTF
V gene: TRBV4-1; CDR3 length: 14; D gene: TRBD1; J gene: TRBJ1-2; clone size: many; CDR3 DNA: TGCGCCAGCAGCCAAGACAGGGGGTCGCCCGGCTACACCTTC; CDR3 protein: CASSQDRGSPGYTF
V gene: TRBV19; CDR3 length: 16; D gene: -; J gene: TRBJ2-6; clone size: few; CDR3 DNA: TGTGCCAGTAGTATAGTCAGGTCCTCTGGGGCCAACGTCCTGACTTTC; CDR3 protein: CASSIVRSSGANVLTF
V gene: TRBV12-3/TRBV12-4; CDR3 length: 17; D gene: -; J gene: TRBJ1-2; clone size: many; CDR3 DNA: TGTGCCAGCAGTAGCGTGAGCAGCTTCCGAAAGACCTATGGCTACACCTTC; CDR3 protein: CASSSVSSFRKTYGYTF
V gene: TRBV13; CDR3 length: 14; D gene: TRBD2; J gene: TRBJ2-7; clone size: many; CDR3 DNA: TGTGCCAGCAGCTCCGGGGCGGGGGCCTACGAGCAGTACTTC; CDR3 protein: CASSSGAGAYEQYF
V gene: TRBV12-3/TRBV12-4; CDR3 length: 13; D gene: -; J gene: TRBJ1-1; clone size: many; CDR3 DNA: TGTGCCAGCAGTTCTGGGGCGCACACTGAAGCTTTCTTT; CDR3 protein: CASSSGAHTEAFF
V gene: TRBV4-3; CDR3 length: 16; D gene: -; J gene: TRBJ2-2; clone size: many; CDR3 DNA: TGCGCCAGCAGCCAAGTTACAGGCGCGAACACCGGGGAGCTGTTTTTT; CDR3 protein: CASSQVTGANTGELFF
V gene: TRBV14; CDR3 length: 18; D gene: TRBD2; J gene: TRBJ2-7; clone size: many; CDR3 DNA: TGTGCCAGCAGCCAGAGGGGCCTTTTGACTAGCGACTCCTACGAGCAGTACTTC; CDR3 protein: CASSQRGLLTSDSYEQYF
V gene: TRBV7-6; CDR3 length: 15; D gene: -; J gene: TRBJ2-7; clone size: once; CDR3 DNA: TGTGCCAGCAGCTTAGTGCCCAGGTTTGAGCGCGAGCAGTACTTC; CDR3 protein: CASSLVPRFEREQYF
V gene: TRBV9; CDR3 length: 13; D gene: TRBD2; J gene: TRBJ2-7; clone size: many; CDR3 DNA: TGTGCCAGCAGCGTAGGGGGAGGGGACGAGCAGTACTTC; CDR3 protein: CASSVGGGDEQYF
V gene: TRBV3-1; CDR3 length: 12; D gene: -; J gene: TRBJ1-5; clone size: many; CDR3 DNA: TGTGCCAGCAGCGAAGGGGTTCAGCCCCAGCATTTT; CDR3 protein: CASSEGVQPQHF
V gene: TRBV2; CDR3 length: 20; D gene: TRBD1; J gene: TRBJ1-2; clone size: many; CDR3 DNA: TGTGCCAGCTTGGTTGGACAGGGGGCGCGTAGGGGAATGGGCAACTATGGCTACACCTTC; CDR3 protein: CASLVGQGARRGMGNYGYTF
V gene: TRBV4-1; CDR3 length: 15; D gene: -; J gene: TRBJ2-7; clone size: few; CDR3 DNA: TGCGCCAGCAGCCAAGAAGAGACTAGCTCCTACGAGCAGTACTTC; CDR3 protein: CASSQEETSSYEQYF
V gene: TRBV5-1; CDR3 length: 16; D gene: -; J gene: TRBJ1-2; clone size: many; CDR3 DNA: TGCGCCAGCCCGGCATCATCGGTTCGAAAGACCTATGGCTACACCTTC; CDR3 protein: CASPASSVRKTYGYTF
V gene: TRBV23-1; CDR3 length: 17; D gene: -; J gene: TRBJ1-2; clone size: many; CDR3 DNA: TGCGCCAGCAGTAAAGTCAGGCTACGCAGAAAGACCTATGGCTACACCTTC; CDR3 protein: CASSKVRLRRKTYGYTF
V gene: TRBV30; CDR3 length: 12; D gene: -; J gene: TRBJ2-7; clone size: many; CDR3 DNA: TGTGCCTGGAGCCCTACTAGTTACGAGCAGTACTTC; CDR3 protein: CAWSPTSYEQYF
V gene: TRBV28; CDR3 length: 12; D gene: -; J gene: TRBJ2-7; clone size: many; CDR3 DNA: TGTGCCAGCAGTTTAGTAAGGGGCGAGCAGTACTTC; CDR3 protein: CASSLVRGEQYF
V gene: TRBV3-1; CDR3 length: 17; D gene: -; J gene: TRBJ2-5; clone size: many; CDR3 DNA: TGTGCCAGCAGCTCAAATTTTCCCATTTCTTTCTCTGAGACCCAGTACTTC; CDR3 protein: CASSSNFPISFSETQYF
V gene: TRBV5-1; CDR3 length: 14; D gene: -; J gene: TRBJ1-1; clone size: many; CDR3 DNA: TGCGCCAGCAGCTTGTCGTTCATGAACACTGAAGCTTTCTTT; CDR3 protein: CASSLSFMNTEAFF